A selection of T cell receptor beta chains follows, all from one sample in a study of T-cell reconstitution after alpha-beta-depleted transplantation in children. A single record per CDR3 protein comes from TCRdb applying MiXCR to the PCR reads. The repertoire holds a few hundred thousand distinct CDR3 sequences, about 24% seen once, with under 5.5% in the top ten. The starting material was PBMCs, mostly from graft donor cells, obtained 360 days after TCRalphabeta/CD19-depleted stem cell transplant. The receptor set was obtained from a female patient aged 2-10 years who had a stem cell transplant for congenital amegakaryocytic thrombocytopenia, so the T cells may come from the graft donor. Each CDR3 is given with its conserved first and last residue. The D gene is left open where the match is weak. Expanded clones get a size class; other rows say once, few or many, or leave the size out.

>TRBD2|TRBV27|TRBJ2-3|few
TGTGCCAGCAGCCCGGGGAGCGGGGCCACAGATACGCAGTATTTT
CASSPGSGATDTQYF
>TRBD1|TRBV20-1|TRBJ2-3|-
TGCAGTGCCGGGGCCACGGCGGCAGGGGGCAAGACTAGCACAGATACGCAGTATTTT
CSAGATAAGGKTSTDTQYF
>-|TRBV5-1|TRBJ1-2|-
TGCGCCAGCAGCCAACAGGGTTTCGACTATGGCTACACCTTC
CASSQQGFDYGYTF
>-|TRBV3-1|TRBJ2-5|-
TGTGCCAGCAGCCAAGGAGGGGGAGGAACGCAATGGACCCAGTACTTC
CASSQGGGGTQWTQYF
>-|TRBV28|TRBJ2-1|-
TGTGCCAGCAGTTTGACCCCCCATGGGGAGGCTGAGCAGTTCTTC
CASSLTPHGEAEQFF
>TRBD1|TRBV7-9|TRBJ1-4|few
TGTGCCAGCAGCTCTAGACAGGGGGGAGGTGAAAAACTGTTTTTT
CASSSRQGGGEKLFF
>-|TRBV27|TRBJ2-6|-
TGTGCCAGCAGTCCCCCCAGGTCGGACAGCTCTGGGGCCAACGTCCTGACTTTC
CASSPPRSDSSGANVLTF
>TRBD2|TRBV5-1|TRBJ2-3|few
TGCGCCAGCACCAACAAATTCCCGGGTAGCGGGGCCCCCACAGATACGCAGTATTTT
CASTNKFPGSGAPTDTQYF
>-|TRBV20-1|TRBJ2-1|-
TGCAGTGCTAGCGGGACGGGCTCCTACAATGAGCAGTTCTTC
CSASGTGSYNEQFF
>-|TRBV6-1|TRBJ2-7|-
TGTGCCAGCAGGAGAACCGAACAGGGCATATCCGAGCAGTACTTC
CASRRTEQGISEQYF
>-|TRBV15|TRBJ2-7|few
TGTGCCACCAGCACGGGGCCAGGGGCCTCCTACGAGCAGTACTTC
CATSTGPGASYEQYF
>-|TRBV9|TRBJ2-6|-
TGTGCCAGCAGCGTCGGGGGCATTGGGGCCAACGTCCTGACTTTC
CASSVGGIGANVLTF
>-|TRBV15|TRBJ2-1|-
TGTGCCACCAGCAGCGATTTAATGAGCTCCTACAATGAGCAGTTCTTC
CATSSDLMSSYNEQFF
>TRBD1|TRBV15|TRBJ2-4|-
TGTGCCACCAGCAGTTTTAGGACAGGGCTAGCCAAAAACATTCAGTACTTC
CATSSFRTGLAKNIQYF
>TRBD1|TRBV6-6|TRBJ1-2|many
TGTGCCAGCAGCCTGGACAGGAACTATGGCTACACCTTC
CASSLDRNYGYTF
>-|TRBV20-1|TRBJ2-7|-
TGCAGTGCTAGAGATACTGGCGAGCAGTACTTC
CSARDTGEQYF
>-|TRBV12-3/TRBV12-4|TRBJ1-5|-
TGTGCCAGCAGTTTCGGATTCCGGCAGCCCCAGCATTTT
CASSFGFRQPQHF
>TRBD2|TRBV3-1|TRBJ2-3|few
TGTGCCAGCAGCCCCCCGAGCGGGGGGGCGATCACAGATACGCAGTATTTT
CASSPPSGGAITDTQYF
>-|TRBV7-9|TRBJ2-1|few
TGTGCCAGCAGCTTAGGGGAGGTCCCCTACAATGAGCAGTTCTTC
CASSLGEVPYNEQFF
>TRBD2|TRBV6-2/TRBV6-3|TRBJ2-7|-
TGTGCCAGCAGCACCGGGACTAGCGGGAGACAACGCTCCTACGAGCAGTACTTC
CASSTGTSGRQRSYEQYF
>TRBD2|TRBV20-1|TRBJ2-7|-
TGCAGTGCTAGAGCCTGGGGACTAGCCTACGAGCAGTACTTC
CSARAWGLAYEQYF
>-|TRBV4-3|TRBJ2-1|few
TGCGCCAGCAGCCTCCACGGGGGGGACAGTCCCTACAATGAGCAGTTCTTC
CASSLHGGDSPYNEQFF
>-|TRBV20-1|TRBJ1-2|-
TGCAGTGCTAGAGCCCAGGATAACTATGGCTACACCTTC
CSARAQDNYGYTF
>-|TRBV12-3/TRBV12-4|TRBJ2-5|many
TGTGCCAGCAGTTTCATCAGGGAGACCCAGTACTTC
CASSFIRETQYF
>-|TRBV6-4|TRBJ1-2|-
TGTGCCAGCAGCGCCACAAGTAACTATGGCTACACCTTC
CASSATSNYGYTF
>TRBD2|TRBV12-3/TRBV12-4|TRBJ2-5|-
TGTGCCAGCAGTTTAGCTCGGGGGGTGGGGGAGACCCAGTACTTC
CASSLARGVGETQYF
>TRBD2|TRBV4-1|TRBJ2-7|few
TGCGCCAGCAGCCAAGTTGGCGGGAGGGCCCCCTACGAGCAGTACTTC
CASSQVGGRAPYEQYF
>-|TRBV7-9|TRBJ1-1|few
TGTGCCAGCAGCTCCTCTCGGGACCAAAGAGGATTCTCCGAAGCTTTCTTT
CASSSSRDQRGFSEAFF
>-|TRBV20-1|TRBJ2-7|few
TGCAGTGCTAGAGGCCGGAGGAGCTCCTACGAGCAGTACTTC
CSARGRRSSYEQYF
>TRBD1|TRBV12-3/TRBV12-4|TRBJ2-2|-
TGTGCCAGCGGGCGGGGGACAGGGGTGGCCGGGGAGCTGTTTTTT
CASGRGTGVAGELFF
>TRBD2|TRBV6-5|TRBJ2-3|few
TGTGCCAGCAGTCACGGACTAGCGGGAGGGAGAACAGATACGCAGTATTTT
CASSHGLAGGRTDTQYF
>TRBD1|TRBV4-1|TRBJ2-7|-
TGCGCCAGCAGCCGAGAACCGGGACAGGGCTACGAGCAGTACTTC
CASSREPGQGYEQYF
>-|TRBV6-1|TRBJ2-3|few
TGTGCCAGCAGTCCACTAGGAGGGGGTACGCAGTATTTT
CASSPLGGGTQYF
>TRBD2|TRBV6-1|TRBJ2-1|-
TGTGCCATCCATGCGGGAGGACGGTCGGGCAATGAGCAGTTCTTC
CAIHAGGRSGNEQFF
>TRBD1|TRBV6-1|TRBJ2-1|-
TGTGCCAGCAGCCCCATGGGACAGGGTGGGTCCAATGAGCAGTTCTTC
CASSPMGQGGSNEQFF
>-|TRBV28|TRBJ1-1|few
TGTGCCAGCAGTTTACTCTCGAGACGTATTGAAGCTTTCTTT
CASSLLSRRIEAFF
>-|TRBV12-3/TRBV12-4|TRBJ1-3|-
TGTGCCAGCAGTTTGGTAACGTTCGGAAACACCATATATTTT
CASSLVTFGNTIYF
>-|TRBV9|TRBJ2-3|few
TGTGCCAGCAGCGGCCAGATGGCAGATACGCAGTATTTT
CASSGQMADTQYF
>-|TRBV2|TRBJ2-5|few
TGTGCCAGCAGAAGGAGGGCGGAAGAGACCCAGTACTTC
CASRRRAEETQYF
>-|TRBV4-1|TRBJ2-1|-
TGCGCCAGCAGCCAAGTGCTGGACGCCGGGTTTTATGAGCAGTTCTTC
CASSQVLDAGFYEQFF
>-|TRBV5-1|TRBJ2-6|-
TGCGCCAGCAGCTTTCGACAGGTGTCCTCTGGGGCCAACGTCCTGACTTTC
CASSFRQVSSGANVLTF
>-|TRBV12-3/TRBV12-4|TRBJ2-3|many
TGTGCCAGCGCAGTCGGGGATACGCAGTATTTT
CASAVGDTQYF
>-|TRBV19|TRBJ2-7|few
TGTGCCAGTAGTATCCAGCTTACCTACGAGCAGTACTTC
CASSIQLTYEQYF
>-|TRBV11-3|TRBJ2-2|-
TGTGCCAGCAGCTTAGAATACGGCGGGGAGCTGTTTTTT
CASSLEYGGELFF
>TRBD1|TRBV5-1|TRBJ2-7|-
TGCGCCAGCAGCTTTTCCCGGGACAGGAGCTCCTACGAGCAGTACTTC
CASSFSRDRSSYEQYF
>TRBD1|TRBV3-1|TRBJ1-2|few
TGTGCCAGAGGACAGGGAAAGGGGTATGGCTACACCTTC
CARGQGKGYGYTF
>TRBD2|TRBV12-3/TRBV12-4|TRBJ2-1|-
TGTGCCAGCAGGGGTAGCGGGACTTACAATGAGCAGTTCTTC
CASRGSGTYNEQFF
>-|TRBV21-1|TRBJ1-1|few
TGTGCCAGCAGCTACCGGGACAGGGGTACTAAGAGAAGCAACACTGAAGCTTTCTTT
CASSYRDRGTKRSNTEAFF
>-|TRBV5-1|TRBJ1-1|few
TGCGCCAGCAGATCGGCCTTGGGGAACACTGAAGCTTTCTTT
CASRSALGNTEAFF
>-|TRBV5-1|TRBJ2-3|many
TGCGCCAGCAGCTTGGGGGCTCTCACAGATACGCAGTATTTT
CASSLGALTDTQYF
>TRBD2|TRBV2|TRBJ2-2|-
TGTGCCAGCAGAACCGGGACTAGCGGGGTCACCGGGGAGCTGTTTTTT
CASRTGTSGVTGELFF
>TRBD1|TRBV25-1|TRBJ2-1|-
TGTGCCAGCAGTGACCGCACAGGGGCGTCCTACAATGAGCAGTTCTTC
CASSDRTGASYNEQFF
>TRBD1|TRBV19|TRBJ2-6|-
TGTGCCAGTAAGGAATTGGACAGGGGATCCGGGGCCAACGTCCTGACTTTC
CASKELDRGSGANVLTF
>-|TRBV7-6|TRBJ1-5|-
TGTGCCAGCAGCCTATGGGGCAATCAGCCCCAGCATTTT
CASSLWGNQPQHF
>-|TRBV2|TRBJ2-7|few
TGTGCCAGGGTCGACTGCGAGCAGTACTTC
CARVDCEQYF
>-|TRBV20-1|TRBJ2-1|-
TGCAGTGCTAGGGGTCCTCCCCCGGGGTACAATGAGCAGTTCTTC
CSARGPPPGYNEQFF